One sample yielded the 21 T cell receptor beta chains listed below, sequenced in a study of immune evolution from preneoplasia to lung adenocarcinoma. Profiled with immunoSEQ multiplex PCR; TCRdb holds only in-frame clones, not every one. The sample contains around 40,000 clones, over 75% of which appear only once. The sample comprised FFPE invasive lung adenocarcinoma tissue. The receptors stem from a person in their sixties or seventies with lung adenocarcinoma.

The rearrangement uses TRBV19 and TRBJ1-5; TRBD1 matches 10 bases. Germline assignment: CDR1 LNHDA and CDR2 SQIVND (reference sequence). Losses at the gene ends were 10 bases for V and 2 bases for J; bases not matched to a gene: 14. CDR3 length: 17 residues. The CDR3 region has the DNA TGTGCCACCAAAAATCCGTACGGACAGGGGGGCAATCAGCCCCAGCATTTT. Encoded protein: CATKNPYGQGGNQPQHF.

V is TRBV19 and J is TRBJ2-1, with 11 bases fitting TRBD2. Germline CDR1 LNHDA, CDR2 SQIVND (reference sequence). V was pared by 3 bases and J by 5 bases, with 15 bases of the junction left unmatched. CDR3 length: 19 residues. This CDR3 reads CASSIWSDNSGRANNEQFF. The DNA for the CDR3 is TGTGCCAGTAGTATTTGGTCTGACAATAGCGGGAGGGCCAACAATGAGCAGTTCTTC.

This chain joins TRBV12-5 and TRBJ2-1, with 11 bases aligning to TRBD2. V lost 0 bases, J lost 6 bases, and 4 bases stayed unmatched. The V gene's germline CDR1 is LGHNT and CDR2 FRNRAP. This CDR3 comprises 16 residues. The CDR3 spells CASGLVLAGVGNEQFF. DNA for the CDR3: TGTGCTAGTGGTTTGGTACTAGCGGGAGTAGGCAATGAGCAGTTCTTC. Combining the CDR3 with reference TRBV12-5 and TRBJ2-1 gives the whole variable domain DARVTQTPRHKVTEMGQEVTMRCQPILGHNTVFWYRQTMMQGLELLAYFRNRAPLDDSGMPKDRFSAEMPDATLATLKIQPSEPRDSAVYFCASGLVLAGVGNEQFFGPGTRLTVL.

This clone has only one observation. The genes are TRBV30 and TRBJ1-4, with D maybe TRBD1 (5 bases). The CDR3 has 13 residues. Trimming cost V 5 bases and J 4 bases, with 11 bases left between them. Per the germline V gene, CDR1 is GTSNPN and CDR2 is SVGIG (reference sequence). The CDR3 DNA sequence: TGTGCCTGGGCCACAGGATTTAATGAAAAACTGTTTTTT. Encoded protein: CAWATGFNEKLFF.

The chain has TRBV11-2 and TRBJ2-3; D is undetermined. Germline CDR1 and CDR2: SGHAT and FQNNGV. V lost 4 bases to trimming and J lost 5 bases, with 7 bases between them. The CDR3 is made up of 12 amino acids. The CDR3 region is CASSYSEDTQYF. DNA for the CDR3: TGTGCCAGCAGCTACTCAGAAGATACGCAGTATTTT.

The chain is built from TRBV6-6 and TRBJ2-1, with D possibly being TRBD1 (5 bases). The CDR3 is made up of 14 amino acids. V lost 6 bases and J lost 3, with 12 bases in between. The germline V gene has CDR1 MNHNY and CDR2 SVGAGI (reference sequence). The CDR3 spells CASSRTRHYNEQFF. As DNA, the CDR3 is TGTGCCAGCAGCCGGACAAGACACTACAATGAGCAGTTCTTC.

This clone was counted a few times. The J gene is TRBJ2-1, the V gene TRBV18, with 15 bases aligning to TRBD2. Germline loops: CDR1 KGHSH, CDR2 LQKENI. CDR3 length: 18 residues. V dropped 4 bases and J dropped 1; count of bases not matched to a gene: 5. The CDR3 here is CASSRTSGRAESYNEQFF. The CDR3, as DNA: TGTGCCAGCTCACGGACTAGCGGGAGGGCCGAGTCCTACAATGAGCAGTTCTTC.

This CDR3 is CASSQGPYEQYF. Here the CDR3 DNA reads TGTGCCAGCAGCCAGGGACCCTACGAGCAGTACTTC. V gene TRBV4-2 combines with J gene TRBJ2-7; the D gene could be TRBD1 or TRBD2 (5 bases each). The CDR3 has 12 amino acids. Germline V lookup: CDR1 LGHNA, CDR2 YNFKEQ. Trimming stripped 3 bases from V and 2 bases from J, with 5 bases between.

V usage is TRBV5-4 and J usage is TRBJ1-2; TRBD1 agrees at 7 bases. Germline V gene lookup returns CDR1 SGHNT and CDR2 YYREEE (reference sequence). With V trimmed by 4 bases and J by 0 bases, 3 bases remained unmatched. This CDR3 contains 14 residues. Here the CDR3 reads CASSRTGSNYGYTF. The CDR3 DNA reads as TGTGCCAGCAGCCGGACAGGATCTAACTATGGCTACACCTTC.

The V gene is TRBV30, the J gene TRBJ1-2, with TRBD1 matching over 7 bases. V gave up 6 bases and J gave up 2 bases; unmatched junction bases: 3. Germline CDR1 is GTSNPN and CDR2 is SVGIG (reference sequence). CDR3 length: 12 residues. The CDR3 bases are TGTGCCTGCCGGGACAGCAACTATGGCTACACCTTC. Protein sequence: CACRDSNYGYTF. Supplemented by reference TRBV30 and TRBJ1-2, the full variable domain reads SQTIHQWPATLVQPVGSPLSLECTVEGTSNPNLYWYRQAAGRGLQLLFYSVGIGQISSEVPQNLSASRPQDRQFILSSKKLLLSDSGFYLCACRDSNYGYTFGSGTRLTVV.

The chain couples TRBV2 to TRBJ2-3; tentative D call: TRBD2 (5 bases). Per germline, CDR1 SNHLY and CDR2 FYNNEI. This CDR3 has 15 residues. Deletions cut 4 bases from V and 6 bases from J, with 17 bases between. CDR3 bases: TGTGCCAGCAGTGTCCGGGGATTCGGGTCGGATACGCAGTATTTT. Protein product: CASSVRGFGSDTQYF. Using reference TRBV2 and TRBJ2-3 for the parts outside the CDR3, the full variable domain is EPEVTQTPSHQVTQMGQEVILRCVPISNHLYFYWYRQILGQKVEFLVSFYNNEISEKSEIFDDQFSVERPDGSNFTLKIRSTKLEDSAMYFCASSVRGFGSDTQYFGPGTRLTVL.

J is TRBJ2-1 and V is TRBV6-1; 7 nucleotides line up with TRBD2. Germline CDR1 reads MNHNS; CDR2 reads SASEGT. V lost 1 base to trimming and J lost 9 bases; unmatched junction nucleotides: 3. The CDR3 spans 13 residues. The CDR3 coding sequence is TGTGCCAGCAGTGAAGGGGGGGAGGGTGAGCAGTTCTTC. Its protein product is CASSEGGEGEQFF.

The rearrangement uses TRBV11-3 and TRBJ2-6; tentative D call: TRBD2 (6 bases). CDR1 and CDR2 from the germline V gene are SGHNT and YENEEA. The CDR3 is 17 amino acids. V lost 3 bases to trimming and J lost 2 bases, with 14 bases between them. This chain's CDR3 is CASSFGRGKAGANVLTF. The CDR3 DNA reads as TGTGCCAGCAGCTTTGGCCGGGGGAAGGCTGGGGCCAACGTCCTGACTTTC.

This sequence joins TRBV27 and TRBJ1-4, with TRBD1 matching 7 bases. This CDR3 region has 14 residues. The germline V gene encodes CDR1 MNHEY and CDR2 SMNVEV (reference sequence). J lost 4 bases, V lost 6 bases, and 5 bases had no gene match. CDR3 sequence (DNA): TGTGCCAGCAGCGCCGGGACAGATAATGAAAAACTGTTTTTT. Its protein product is CASSAGTDNEKLFF.

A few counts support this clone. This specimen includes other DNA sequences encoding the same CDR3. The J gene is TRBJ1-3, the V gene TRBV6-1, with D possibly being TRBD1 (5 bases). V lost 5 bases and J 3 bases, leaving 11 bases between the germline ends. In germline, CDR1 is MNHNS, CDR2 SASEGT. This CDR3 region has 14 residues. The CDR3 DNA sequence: TGTGCCAGCAGTTTAGGACAAGGTGGAAACACCATATATTTT. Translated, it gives CASSLGQGGNTIYF.

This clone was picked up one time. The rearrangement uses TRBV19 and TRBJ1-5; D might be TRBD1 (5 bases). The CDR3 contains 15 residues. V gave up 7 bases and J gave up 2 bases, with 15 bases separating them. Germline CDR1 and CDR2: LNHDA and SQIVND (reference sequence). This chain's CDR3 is CASTPGGRGNQPQHF. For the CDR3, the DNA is TGTGCCAGTACTCCTGGGGGGAGGGGCAATCAGCCCCAGCATTTT.

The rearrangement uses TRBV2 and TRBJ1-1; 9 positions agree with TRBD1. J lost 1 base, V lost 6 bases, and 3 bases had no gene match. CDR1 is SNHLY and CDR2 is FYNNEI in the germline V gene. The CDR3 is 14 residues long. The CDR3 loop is CASRLGQGNTEAFF. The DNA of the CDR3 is TGTGCCAGCAGACTGGGACAGGGGAACACTGAAGCTTTCTTT.

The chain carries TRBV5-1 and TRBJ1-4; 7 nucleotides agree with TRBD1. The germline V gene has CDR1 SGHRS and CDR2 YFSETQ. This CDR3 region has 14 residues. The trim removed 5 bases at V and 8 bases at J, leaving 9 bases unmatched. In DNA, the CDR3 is TGCGCCAGCAGTGACAGGGCTGGTGAAGAAAAACTGTTTTTT. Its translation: CASSDRAGEEKLFF.

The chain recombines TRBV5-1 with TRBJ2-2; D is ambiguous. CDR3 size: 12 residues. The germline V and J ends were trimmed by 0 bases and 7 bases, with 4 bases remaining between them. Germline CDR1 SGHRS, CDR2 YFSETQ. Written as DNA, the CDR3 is TGCGCCAGCAGCTTGGAATTCGGGGAGCTGTTTTTT. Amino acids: CASSLEFGELFF.

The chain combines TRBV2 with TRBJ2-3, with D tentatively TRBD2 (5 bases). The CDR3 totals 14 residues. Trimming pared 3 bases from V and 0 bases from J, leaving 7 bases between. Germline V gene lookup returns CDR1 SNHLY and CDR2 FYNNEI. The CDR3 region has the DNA TGTGCCAGCAGTGACAGGACTAGCACAGATACGCAGTATTTT. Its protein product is CASSDRTSTDTQYF.

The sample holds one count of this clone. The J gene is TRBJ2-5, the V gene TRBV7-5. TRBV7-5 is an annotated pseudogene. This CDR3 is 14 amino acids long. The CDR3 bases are TGTGTCTTTGCTTGGGACGAGCACCAAGAGACCCAGTACTTC. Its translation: CVFAWDEHQETQYF.